The 2 T cell receptor beta chains reported below all come from one sample, sequenced in a study of blood T cells in healthy people across ages. For the second PCR, which ran for roughly 6 to 12 cycles, a sample-barcoded 5' primer and a J-beta primer mix were used. TCRdb analysed the 5' RACE reads with MiXCR anew, one entry per CDR3 protein. This sample has over 950,000 distinct CDR3 sequences; more than 30% occur once, and the top ten carry around 14%. The sample was blood. These receptors all come from a man younger than 30 in good health.

The J gene is TRBJ2-3, the V gene TRBV6-5; the D gene is possibly TRBD1 (6 bases). This CDR3 has 14 residues. V was clipped by 6 bases and J by 6 bases, with 16 bases between them. From germline, CDR1 is MNHEY and CDR2 SVGAGI. The CDR3 sequence: CASRRGTGFDTQYF. The CDR3 DNA reads TGTGCCAGCAGAAGGGGGACCGGCTTCGATACGCAGTATTTT.

This clonotype has ten or more counts. V is TRBV12-3 or TRBV12-4 and J is TRBJ2-3; 9 bases align to TRBD2. V was pared by 4 bases and J by 1 base, with 0 bases of the junction left unmatched. CDR3 length equals 14 residues. CDR3 bases: TGTGCCAGCAGTTCTAGCGGGGGCACAGATACGCAGTATTTT. Residues: CASSSSGGTDTQYF.